This T cell receptor (beta chain) was profiled in a study of blood T cell repertoires in COVID-19. Study-wide background: Spain, Italy and the United States supplied samples that represented acute and convalescent COVID-19. The cDNA or gDNA used as material had been derived from T cells, B-cell-depleted T cells, or PBMCs.

Trimming left V 2 bases short and J 7 bases short, with 15 bases between. Germline loops: CDR1 SGHTA, CDR2 FQGNSA. This CDR3 region has 15 residues. In the original workflow: Quantification of nucleated cells was approximated via reference gene primer amplification. Using immunoSEQ multiplex PCR, the repertoire was profiled, and TCRdb retains in-frame clones only, with some absent. The DNA gave D and trimming, while V, J and clone size come from that table. Altogether tens of thousands of clones are present, about nine tenths being singletons, with the ten largest covering around 2.9%. The specimen was peripheral blood. The chain combines TRBV7-2 with TRBJ1-5; maybe TRBD1 (6 bases). The sequence derives from a woman between 50 and 59 years old with active or convalescent COVID-19. As DNA, the CDR3 is TGTGCCAGCAGCTTACAAGGGGCAGGGGCCCAGCCCCAGCATTTT. It yields the protein CASSLQGAGAQPQHF. Variable domain in full (rest from reference TRBV7-2 and TRBJ1-5): GAGVSQSPSNKVTEKGKDVELRCDPISGHTALYWYRQSLGQGLEFLIYFQGNSAPDKSGLPSDRFSAERTGGSVSTLTIQRTQQEDSAVYLCASSLQGAGAQPQHFGDGTRLSIL.